One and the same sample provided the 27 T cell receptor beta chains below, sequenced in a study of regulatory T cells in long-lasting Graves disease. As for time point: persistent/refractory GD, antithyroid drugs over 5 years with positive TRAb. Making the TCR library involved RNA that had been extracted from PBMCs. Assembly of TCR beta libraries relied on iRepertoire HTBI primers together with Arm-PCR of CDR3 regions. Each CDR3 protein gets one entry after TCRdb re-called the multiplex PCR reads with MiXCR. The sample carries approximately 400,000 distinct CDR3 sequences, around 21% recorded once. Sample: peripheral blood mononuclear cells (PBMCs), taken when the disease was refractory, from a patient treated with antithyroid drugs. These receptors all come from a female donor with Graves disease.

Many counts were recorded for this clonotype. In nucleotides, the CDR3 is TGTGCCAGCTCACCTTCTGGGCCGAAAGAGACCCAGTACTTC. Translation: CASSPSGPKETQYF. This rearrangement joins TRBV18 to TRBJ2-5; D is undetermined. CDR1 is KGHSH and CDR2 is LQKENI in the germline V gene. This CDR3 has 14 amino acids. V lost 3 bases to trimming and J lost 3 bases, with 11 bases between them.

This chain links TRBV6-2 or TRBV6-3 with TRBJ2-7; D not resolved. The CDR3 length is 15 residues. Germline CDR1 and CDR2: MNHEY and SVGEGT. V gave up 0 bases and J gave up 0 bases, with 9 bases separating them. The CDR3 region has the DNA TGTGCCAGCAGTTACTCGGACGGAGTCTCCTACGAGCAGTACTTC. Protein product: CASSYSDGVSYEQYF.

The chain uses TRBV6-1 and TRBJ1-4; D possibly corresponds to TRBD1 (5 bases). The length of the CDR3 is 13 residues. Germline-derived CDR1 and CDR2 are MNHNS and SASEGT. V lost 7 bases, J lost 4 bases, and 10 bases lay in between. The CDR3 is CASIDSLNEKLFF. CDR3 DNA: TGTGCCAGCATCGACAGTCTTAATGAAAAACTGTTTTTT.

This clonotype came up many times. This chain joins TRBV28 and TRBJ1-4; D gene unclear. The CDR3 length is 15 residues. Looked up from germline, CDR1 is MDHEN and CDR2 is SYDVKM. The V end lost 5 bases, the J end lost 3 bases, and 13 bases lay between the germline ends. The CDR3 protein is CASSRPGSANEKLFF. The DNA for the CDR3 is TGTGCCAGCAGTCGCCCCGGGAGCGCTAATGAAAAACTGTTTTTT.

This clonotype was recorded only once. The V call is TRBV27, the J call TRBJ1-5; D remains unclear. CDR1 MNHEY and CDR2 SMNVEV come from the germline V gene (reference sequence). The V gene lost 4 bases and the J gene lost 0 bases, with 10 bases spanning the gap. The CDR3 consists of 15 residues. CDR3 region: CASSYRRNSNQPQHF. CDR3 nucleotides: TGTGCCAGCAGTTATAGGAGGAATAGCAATCAGCCCCAGCATTTT.

This clonotype was seen many times. The chain carries TRBV12-3 or TRBV12-4 and TRBJ1-2; D possibly corresponds to TRBD1 (5 bases). V gave up 10 bases and J gave up 6 bases, with 18 bases separating them. The length of the CDR3 is 13 residues. CDR3 in DNA: TGTGCCACCGAGTCTAGAGCAGGGCATGGCTACACCTTC. This encodes CATESRAGHGYTF.

This clonotype appeared many times. V gene TRBV7-6 combines with J gene TRBJ2-2; D is unclear. Trimming pared 2 bases from V and 6 bases from J, leaving 4 bases between. The CDR3 has 12 residues. Germline V gives CDR1 SGHVS, CDR2 FNYEAQ. In DNA, the CDR3 is TGTGCCAGCAGCTTATGGCCCGGGGAGCTGTTTTTT. Protein: CASSLWPGELFF.

The V and J genes are TRBV19 and TRBJ1-6; D perhaps matches TRBD1 (5 bases). There are 15 residues in the CDR3. CDR1 is LNHDA and CDR2 is SQIVND in the germline V gene (reference sequence). V lost 4 bases and J lost 9, with 16 bases in between. CDR3 amino acids: CASSTTGSGGSPLHF. Written as DNA, the CDR3 is TGTGCCAGTAGTACCACCGGGTCTGGGGGTTCACCCCTCCACTTT.

This clonotype was found many times. The chain has TRBV11-2 and TRBJ1-5; D is perhaps TRBD1 (5 bases). The CDR3 extends over 16 amino acids. CDR1 SGHAT and CDR2 FQNNGV come from the germline V gene. V lost 1 base and J 6 bases, leaving 16 bases between the germline ends. This CDR3 reads CASSLGWGSRGQPQHF. DNA of the CDR3: TGTGCCAGCAGCTTAGGGTGGGGGAGTAGGGGTCAGCCCCAGCATTTT.

This clonotype has at least ten counts. This rearrangement joins TRBV7-8 to TRBJ1-4, with 9 bases fitting TRBD1. Germline V lookup: CDR1 SGHVS, CDR2 FQNEAQ. This CDR3 has 15 residues. Trimming cost V 5 bases and J 6 bases; bases outside gene matches: 7. Written as DNA, the CDR3 is TGTGCCAGCAGCCCGGACAGGGGATTGGATGAAAAACTGTTTTTT. It translates to CASSPDRGLDEKLFF.

The rearrangement uses TRBV4-3 and TRBJ2-7, with a tentative D call TRBD1 (6 bases). Germline loops: CDR1 LGHNA, CDR2 YSLEER. Between the trimmed V and J ends, which lost 2 bases and 1 base, there was a span of 12 bases. The CDR3 has 15 residues. The CDR3: CASSQFRDKSYEQYF. CDR3 DNA sequence: TGCGCCAGCAGCCAATTCCGGGACAAATCCTACGAGCAGTACTTC.

In this sample, this clonotype turned up many times. V and J are TRBV12-3 or TRBV12-4 and TRBJ1-5, with 8 bases aligning to TRBD1. V lost 6 bases, J lost 6 bases, and 10 bases stayed unmatched. There are 15 residues in the CDR3. The CDR3 loop is CASRQTGEVVQPQHF. DNA of the CDR3: TGTGCCAGCAGACAGACAGGGGAGGTGGTTCAGCCCCAGCATTTT.

The chain is built from TRBV3-1 and TRBJ2-4, with D tentatively TRBD2 (5 bases). CDR1 is LGHDT, CDR2 YNNKEL, per germline (reference sequence). V lost 3 bases to trimming and J lost 9 bases, with 18 bases between them. The CDR3 consists of 15 residues. The CDR3 spells CASSHLSRDVAIQYF. CDR3 DNA: TGTGCCAGCAGCCATCTGAGTCGGGATGTGGCCATTCAGTACTTC. Full variable domain (missing parts from reference TRBV3-1 and TRBJ2-4): DTAVSQTPKYLVTQMGNDKSIKCEQNLGHDTMYWYKQDSKKFLKIMFSYNNKELIINETVPNRFSPKSPDKAHLNLHINSLELGDSAVYFCASSHLSRDVAIQYFGAGTRLSVL.

The genes are TRBV15 and TRBJ1-1; D might be TRBD1 (5 bases). V shed 0 bases and J shed 2 bases, with 19 bases lying between them. This CDR3 region has 18 residues. Per germline, CDR1 LNHNV and CDR2 YYDKDF (reference sequence). The chain's CDR3 is CATSRDLGAVKSNTEAFF. The CDR3 DNA is TGTGCCACCAGCAGAGATTTAGGGGCAGTGAAGTCAAACACTGAAGCTTTCTTT.

The table lists this clonotype with a few counts. The genes are TRBV7-9 and TRBJ2-7, with 8 bases lining up with TRBD1. The V gene end was trimmed by 5 bases and the J gene end by 6 bases; junction bases not matched to a gene: 21. The CDR3 length is 18 residues. Germline loops: CDR1 SEHNR, CDR2 FQNEAQ (reference sequence). The CDR3 reads CASSKPDRARVRYGEQYF. Here the CDR3 DNA reads TGTGCCAGCAGCAAACCGGACAGGGCCAGGGTTAGGTATGGCGAGCAGTACTTC.

The chain's CDR3 is CSARDRILDGNSPLHF. The CDR3 DNA reads TGCAGTGCTAGAGATAGAATACTGGACGGTAATTCACCCCTCCACTTT. V is TRBV20-1 and J is TRBJ1-6; D unresolved. The CDR3 runs to 16 residues. Trimming took off 0 bases at V and 6 bases at J, with 15 bases between the two ends. The germline V gene encodes CDR1 DFQATT and CDR2 SNEGSKA (reference sequence).

This clonotype was observed a few times. The rearrangement joins TRBV25-1 to TRBJ2-5; D gene unclear. The CDR3 consists of 15 residues. Trimming pared 4 bases from V and 3 bases from J, leaving 15 bases between. Germline V gives CDR1 MGHDK, CDR2 SYGVNS. This chain's CDR3 is CASSAPAQVKETQYF. CDR3 DNA sequence: TGTGCCAGCAGTGCCCCCGCCCAGGTGAAAGAGACCCAGTACTTC. Full variable domain (remainder filled in from reference TRBV25-1 and TRBJ2-5): EADIYQTPRYLVIGTGKKITLECSQTMGHDKMYWYQQDPGMELHLIHYSYGVNSTEKGDLSSESTVSRIRTEHFPLTLESARPSHTSQYLCASSAPAQVKETQYFGPGTRLLVL.

This chain joins TRBV12-3 or TRBV12-4 and TRBJ2-2; 8 nucleotides line up with TRBD1. J lost 4 bases, V lost 5 bases, and 6 bases had no gene match. There are 15 residues in the CDR3. CDR3 bases: TGTGCCAGCAGTGCTGGACAGGGCGTCACCGGGGAGCTGTTTTTT. Translation: CASSAGQGVTGELFF.

This clonotype was seen ten or more times. The J gene is TRBJ2-7, the V gene TRBV3-1, with D perhaps TRBD2 (6 bases). CDR3 size: 16 residues. V lost 1 base and J 3 bases, leaving 16 bases between the germline ends. Looked up from germline, CDR1 is LGHDT and CDR2 is YNNKEL (reference sequence). CDR3 region: CASSQAPSGLYYEQYF. CDR3 sequence (DNA): TGTGCCAGCAGCCAAGCCCCGAGCGGGCTCTACTACGAGCAGTACTTC.

The chain links TRBV20-1 to TRBJ2-5, with a weak D call TRBD2 (5 bases). V gave up 0 bases and J gave up 5 bases, with 10 bases separating them. The V gene's germline CDR1 is DFQATT and CDR2 SNEGSKA (reference sequence). CDR3 length: 13 amino acids. The CDR3 nucleotides are TGCAGTGCTAGAGATGGCCCGGGGGAGACCCAGTACTTC. Translated: CSARDGPGETQYF.

The rearrangement joins TRBV14 to TRBJ2-7, with TRBD1 as a possible D gene (5 bases). V was cut by 4 bases and J by 2 bases, with 18 bases left in between. Germline V gene data show CDR1 as SGHDN and CDR2 as FVKESK. This CDR3 comprises 16 residues. In DNA, the CDR3 is TGTGCCAGCAGCCTGACTGGGCAGGGCACTACCTACGAGCAGTACTTC. Its translation: CASSLTGQGTTYEQYF.

This clonotype was observed a handful of times. This chain joins TRBV18 and TRBJ2-7; D gene uncertain. The CDR3 has 13 amino acids. Germline V CDR1 and CDR2: KGHSH, LQKENI. The V end lost 4 bases, the J end lost 5 bases, and 12 bases lay between the germline ends. This chain's CDR3 is CASSRVGKNEQYF. CDR3 coding DNA: TGTGCCAGCTCACGAGTGGGGAAGAACGAGCAGTACTTC.

This rearrangement joins TRBV29-1 to TRBJ2-1; 11 bases align to TRBD2. This CDR3 has 16 amino acids. CDR1 and CDR2 (germline): SQVTM, ANQGSEA. The J segment lost 1 base and the V segment lost 3 bases, leaving 5 bases of the junction unmatched. CDR3 sequence reads: CSVDLAGGFSYNEQFF. DNA for the CDR3: TGCAGCGTTGATTTAGCGGGAGGGTTTTCCTACAATGAGCAGTTCTTC.

About this clonotype: With a much larger clone just one base away, this may be a read error. This chain connects TRBV6-2 or TRBV6-3 to TRBJ1-1; D is possibly TRBD1 (5 bases). CDR3 size: 16 residues. Trimming pared 4 bases from V and 1 base from J, leaving 16 bases between. The germline V gene has CDR1 MNHEY and CDR2 SVGEGT. CDR3 DNA: TGTGCCAGCAGTTCCCCCGAGGGGCGGAGGAACACTGAAGCTTTCTTT. This translates into CASSSPEGRRNTEAFF.

Many counts were recorded for this clonotype. The V and J genes are TRBV7-2 and TRBJ2-7, with unresolved D. The germline CDR1 and CDR2 sequences are SGHTA and FQGNSA. V lost 1 base to trimming and J lost 5 bases, with 15 bases between them. The CDR3 is made up of 15 amino acids. DNA of the CDR3: TGTGCCAGCAGCTTAGGGTCCTTCTTAGTAGACGAGCAGTACTTC. Translated: CASSLGSFLVDEQYF.

This clonotype was seen more than once but under ten times. The DNA for the CDR3 is TGTGCCAGCAGACTGGGACAGTTAGCTTTCTTT. This sequence encodes CASRLGQLAFF. This rearrangement joins TRBV6-1 to TRBJ1-1; the match to TRBD1 covers 7 bases. The V and J ends lost 6 bases and 10 bases, in that order; junction bases with no gene match: 5. This CDR3 is built from 11 residues. Germline assignment: CDR1 MNHNS and CDR2 SASEGT.

In its sample, this clonotype was seen many times. The chain joins TRBV28 to TRBJ1-4; no clear D. Germline V gene data show CDR1 as MDHEN and CDR2 as SYDVKM. Trimming shortened V by 1 base and J by 5 bases, and 11 bases separated the two germline ends. The CDR3 runs 15 residues. This CDR3 is CASSLSAPGNEKLFF. The CDR3 DNA sequence: TGTGCCAGCAGTTTATCCGCACCTGGGAATGAAAAACTGTTTTTT.